The clone carrying this T cell receptor (beta chain) was recorded a few times. Its antigen is not known. Generated by immunoSEQ multiplex PCR, the TCRdb table keeps only in-frame clones and is missing some. The table lists more than 4,500 clones, approximately 85% of them singletons. This CDR3 has 14 amino acids. V lost 7 bases, J lost 6 bases, and 10 bases stayed unmatched. Germline CDR1 is MDHEN and CDR2 is SYDVKM. These data are taken from a study of graft-versus-host responses after intestinal transplantation. Study observations and caveats: In recipient marrow, GvH clones were found, and some appeared first in ileum or blood. Peak GvH clone levels in circulation were associated with early post-transplant HvG declines.

Graft specimens yielded both intraepithelial and lamina propria lymphocytes. Sequencing used ileum tissue, obtained 156 days after intestinal transplant. The chain uses TRBV28 and TRBJ2-7, with 9 nucleotides matching TRBD2. This TCR was sampled from a human patient who received an intestinal transplant, so some T cells may come from the graft donor. The CDR3 here is CASNGAGGRREQYF. The CDR3 nucleotides read TGTGCCAGCAATGGGGCGGGAGGGCGGCGCGAGCAGTACTTC.